This T cell receptor (beta chain) was recorded in a study of blood T cell repertoires in COVID-19. Only in-frame clones appear in the TCRdb table, and some are missing; sequencing was by immunoSEQ multiplex PCR. The data hold some 220,000 clones, with about 79% observed a single time. The V and J ends lost 0 bases and 1 base, in that order; junction bases with no gene match: 2. The CDR3 runs 16 residues. Germline loops: CDR1 SGHRS, CDR2 YFSETQ. This sequence originates from a middle-aged man with active or convalescent COVID-19. The rearrangement joins TRBV5-1 to TRBJ2-2; 8 nucleotides align to TRBD1. The sample comprised peripheral blood. The CDR3 protein is CASSLGGQGNTGELFF. The CDR3 DNA reads as TGCGCCAGCAGCTTGGGAGGACAGGGGAACACCGGGGAGCTGTTTTTT.